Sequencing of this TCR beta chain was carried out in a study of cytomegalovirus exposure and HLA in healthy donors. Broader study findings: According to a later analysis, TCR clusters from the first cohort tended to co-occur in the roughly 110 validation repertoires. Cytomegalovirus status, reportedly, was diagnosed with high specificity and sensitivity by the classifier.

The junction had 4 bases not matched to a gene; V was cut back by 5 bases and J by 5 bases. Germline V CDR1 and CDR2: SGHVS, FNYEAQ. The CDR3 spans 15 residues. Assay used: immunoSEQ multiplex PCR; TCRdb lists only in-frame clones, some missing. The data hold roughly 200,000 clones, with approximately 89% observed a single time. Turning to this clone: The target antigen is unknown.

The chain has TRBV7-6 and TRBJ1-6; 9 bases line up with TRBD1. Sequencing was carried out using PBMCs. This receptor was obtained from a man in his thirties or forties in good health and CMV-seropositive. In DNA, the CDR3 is TGTGCCAGCAGCCCCAGGACAGGGGATAATTCACCCCTCCACTTT. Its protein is CASSPRTGDNSPLHF.